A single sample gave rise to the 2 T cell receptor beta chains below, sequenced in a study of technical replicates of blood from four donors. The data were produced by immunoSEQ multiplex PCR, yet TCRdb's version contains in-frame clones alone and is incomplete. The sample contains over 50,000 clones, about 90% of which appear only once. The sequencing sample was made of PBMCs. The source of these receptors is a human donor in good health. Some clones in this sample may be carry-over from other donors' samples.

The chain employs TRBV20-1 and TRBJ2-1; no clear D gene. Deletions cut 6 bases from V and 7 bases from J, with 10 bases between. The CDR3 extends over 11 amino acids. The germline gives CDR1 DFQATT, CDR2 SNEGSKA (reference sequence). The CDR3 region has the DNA TGCAGTGCCTCAGACAAAAATGAGCAGTTCTTC. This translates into CSASDKNEQFF.

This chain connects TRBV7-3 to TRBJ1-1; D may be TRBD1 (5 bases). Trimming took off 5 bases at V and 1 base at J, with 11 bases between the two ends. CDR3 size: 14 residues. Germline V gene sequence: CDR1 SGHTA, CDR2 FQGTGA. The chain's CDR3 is CASSDRGGNTEAFF. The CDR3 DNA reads TGTGCCAGCAGCGACCGGGGGGGGAACACTGAAGCTTTCTTT.